Here is one T cell receptor (beta chain) with its context. Antigen unknown. V lost 1 base and J 1 base, leaving 20 bases between the germline ends. Germline CDR1 reads SGHVS; CDR2 reads FNYEAQ. The CDR3 loop spans 19 amino acids. The sample is drawn from a study of somatic mutations in cytotoxic T cells in rheumatoid arthritis. Study as a whole: Using a FACSAria II or Sony SH800, a portion of the V beta antibody-stained T-cell populations were flow-sorted at nearly 100% purity, and among those populations were V beta1+ cells that were then sequenced for TCRB.

Study findings and constraints: Rheumatoid arthritis patients showed CD8+ clonality increasing with age, unlike healthy controls. There was no significant difference in CD8+ T-cell clonality between rheumatoid arthritis patients and age-matched healthy controls.

The method was immunoSEQ multiplex PCR; TCRdb's version includes in-frame clones alone and lacks a portion of them. The sample contains 850 to 1,000 clones, approximately 80% of which appear only once. Both CD4+ and CD8+ cells were separated through positive magnetic bead selection, and their purity was verified using flow cytometry. The chain carries TRBV7-6 and TRBJ2-1, with a tentative D call TRBD2 (7 bases). This TCR derives from a woman aged 55-75 years with rheumatoid arthritis. The sample was CD8+ T cells sorted from blood. The CDR3 region has the DNA TGTGCCAGCAGCTTAGAGGGTGGGGGGGCCGGTCAGTCCTACAATGAGCAGTTCTTC. Translation: CASSLEGGGAGQSYNEQFF.